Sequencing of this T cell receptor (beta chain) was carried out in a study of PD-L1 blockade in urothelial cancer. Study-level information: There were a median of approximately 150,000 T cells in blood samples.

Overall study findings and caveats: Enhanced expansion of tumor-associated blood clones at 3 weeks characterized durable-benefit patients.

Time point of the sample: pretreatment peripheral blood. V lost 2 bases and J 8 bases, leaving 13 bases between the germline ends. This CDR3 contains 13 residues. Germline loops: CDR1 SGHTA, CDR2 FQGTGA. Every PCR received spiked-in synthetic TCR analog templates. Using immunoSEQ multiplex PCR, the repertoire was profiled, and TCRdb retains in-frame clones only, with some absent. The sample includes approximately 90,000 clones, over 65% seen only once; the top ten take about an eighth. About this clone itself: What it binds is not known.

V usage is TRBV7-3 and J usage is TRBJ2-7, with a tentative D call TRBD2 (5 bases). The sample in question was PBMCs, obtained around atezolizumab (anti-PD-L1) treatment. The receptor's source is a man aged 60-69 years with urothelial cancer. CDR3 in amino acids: CASSLPGLGQQYF. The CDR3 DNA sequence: TGTGCCAGCAGCTTACCGGGATTAGGCCAGCAGTACTTC.